This T cell receptor (beta chain) originates from a study of cytomegalovirus exposure and HLA in healthy donors (dated by TCRdb to about 2017). For the study in its entirety: In an earlier analysis of some 610 of the donors, about 260 Gb of sequence data and 95 million to 130 million unique TCR beta sequences from some 170 million T cells were reported. An early release that covered roughly 600 HLA-typed donors contained approximately 300 gigabases of sequencing data and tens of millions of unique TCR sequences. Of the roughly 400 genotyped donors, 65% to 90% fell in the genetic ancestry cluster associated with self-reported Caucasian donors. The aim of the study was to test whether cataloging public T cell receptors could identify signatures of past pathogen exposure. The T cell repertoires of around 730 subjects were profiled by immunosequencing and related to cytomegalovirus serostatus. A separate validation cohort of over a hundred different subjects was used in addition to the approximately 700-subject first cohort. High-throughput TCR immunosequencing, statistical association of individual TCRs with disease status, and machine learning were combined to predict cytomegalovirus infection status. To study patterns of TCR occurrence, a later analysis re-analyzed previously published TCR beta repertoires from 600 to 750 donors and added high-resolution HLA genotyping. Rather than using new phenotypic data, the later analysis identified candidate immune exposures from TCR beta sequences and from how often those sequences occurred across donors. To decide whether each TCR beta V gene segment behaved as functional or pseudogenic, an earlier analysis of some 600 of the donors relied on high-throughput TCR beta sequencing. Alongside the repertoire data, information on donor age, sex, ethnicity and CMV serostatus was compiled. A later genetic analysis took genome-wide SNP genotypes for 398 of the 666 donors and used that subset as a discovery cohort. Every repertoire in the discovery cohort had been generated on one and the same sequencing platform. Both class I and class II loci were covered by HLA typing, at four-digit resolution. The number of donors typed differed by locus, with roughly 620-630 for A, B, C, DRB1 and DQB1, around 500 for DQA1, approximately 580 for DPA1, and over 400 for DPB1. Because of strong linkage in the cohort, 5 or 6 DR-DQ haplotypes were treated as single units for association and clustering. Among several hundred genotyped donors of the cohort, an average of approximately 200,000 unique TCR beta nucleotide sequences was sequenced per donor, of which about 18% were non-productive.

On this clone itself: This clone's antigen is unknown. No per-base quality is available; no much larger clone lies one base away.

The cohort comprised approximately 700 healthy bone marrow donors. At the time of sampling, all cohort members were nominally healthy, though unrecorded immune exposures were likely present. The donor was CMV seropositive and belonged to the group of more than 250 seropositive cohort members. Every donor gave a peripheral blood sample, and the peripheral blood mononuclear cells from that sample were used for TCR beta sequencing. The Qiagen DNeasy Blood Extraction Kit was used to extract genomic DNA from the blood cell samples. Libraries came from the immunoSEQ multiplex PCR assay. For the multiplex PCR, a mixture combining 60 forward primers for TCR Vbeta segments and 13 reverse primers for TCR Jbeta segments was used. Amplification of the CDR3 region of rearranged TCR beta genes was performed with a multiplex PCR assay on genomic DNA. The amplified TCR beta libraries were sequenced on the Illumina HiSeq System as 87-base-pair reads. Concerning the study's data processing: A later analysis tallied 75 million to 85 million unique TCR beta chains across the 666 repertoires, and about 12 million of those chains were shared by two or more donors. Raw reads were error-corrected and collapsed into unique sequences by a nearest-neighbor algorithm in which closely related sequences were merged to remove PCR and sequencing errors. CDR3 sequences were aligned to IMGT reference sequences to assign V, D and J gene segments. For a sequence to be retained, at least a six-nucleotide match to both a V gene segment and a J gene segment was required. A rearrangement counted as productive if the CDR3 had no stop codons and remained in frame with V and J, and every other rearrangement counted as non-productive. CDR3 was defined according to IMGT convention as the region running from the second conserved V-encoded cysteine to the conserved J-encoded phenylalanine. The earlier analysis of 587 of the donors excluded sequences that lacked an unambiguous match to a single V gene segment. An earlier analysis of roughly 590 of the donors called V segments functional above 56.7% productive rearrangements and segregating when the between-donor standard deviation exceeded 5%. To diagnose cytomegalovirus status from the catalog of TCR beta chain sequences, a statistical classification framework was built. In a later analysis, V and J genes were assigned by comparing TCR nucleotide sequences against IMGT/GENE-DB human TR gene sequences. The TCRdist pipeline was used in a later analysis to assign CDR3 sequences and most-parsimonious VDJ recombination scenarios. In a later analysis, every TCR beta chain was defined by the combination of its CDR3 amino acid sequence and its V-gene family, and reads without a unique V-gene family were dropped. To address suspected cross-contamination and a sequencing artifact, a later analysis removed several hundred highly shared, low-generation-probability nucleotide sequences. A later analysis calculated a clonal expansion index for each public chain from normalized within-repertoire ranks of inferred template counts. In a later analysis, generation probabilities were computed using a VDJ recombination model fitted to out-of-frame rearrangements, and the results were checked against IGoR. Hypergeometric tests were used in a later analysis to score TCR-TCR, TCR-HLA and TCR-CMV co-occurrence, with a repertoire-size bias correction applied to the TCR pairs. A later analysis estimated false discovery rates by permuting HLA or CMV assignments 20 times. In a later analysis, co-occurring TCRs were grouped with DBSCAN, and TCRdist sequence similarity was added when clustering was performed within HLA-allele-positive subsets. For co-occurrence clustering, repertoires with fewer than 30,000 or more than 120,000 public chains were excluded, along with several repertoires with anomalous nucleotide sharing. Here the immuneACCESS table is served through TCRdb, limited to in-frame sequences with V and J called. Missing clones are a known gap in these copies; in checked studies unresolved V genes cover under half, and the rest lacks a known reason. D and trimming were read from the DNA, whereas the V and J calls and clone size are those reported in that table. The sample table contains some 87,000 clones; only one count was recorded for nearly 70% of them. Together, the top ten hold roughly 16% of the sample.

What the work shows at the level of the full study, not this receptor alone: Roughly uniform sequencing depth across donors was assumed in presence/absence analyses, although this assumption may not hold. In a later analysis, several top co-occurrence clusters were reported to appear linked to parvovirus B19, influenza, CMV and Epstein-Barr virus. In this cohort, only TCR beta chains were sequenced, and detectable features were limited by the absence of alpha or paired-chain data. When HLA alleles, especially DR and DQ, strongly co-occurred, TCR associations were difficult to assign to individual alleles. V-gene and J-gene trimming of TCR beta chains was associated with a missense DCLRE1C variant in a later genetic analysis, and the association was replicated in an independent cohort. According to the authors, the approach could potentially be generalized to other disease states and immunological phenotypes. Because counts were too low, seventeen rarely observed V segments, including chromosome 9 orphons, were excluded from the earlier analysis of under 650 of the donors. Cytomegalovirus status was reported to be diagnosed by the classifier with high specificity and sensitivity in both the original and validation cohorts. CMV serostatus was the only immune exposure information available for the cohort. In an earlier analysis of fewer than 700 of the donors, most TCR beta V segments appeared in productive rearrangements about 87% or about 30% of the time, broadly matching IMGT annotations. In a later analysis, some 17,000 TCR beta sequences were associated with specific HLA alleles at a false discovery rate of 0.05. Because HLA typing was missing for some donors at each locus, association tests included only the typed subset. Linkage disequilibrium might explain the correlated functional status among segregating V segments, but an unknown experimental factor could not be excluded. Three of the identified cytomegalovirus-associated TCR beta chains were confirmed in vitro to be specific for cytomegalovirus antigens. A later analysis found that TCR association rates varied across HLA loci, with DRB1 alleles showing the most associated TCRs and HLA-C alleles the fewest. While some public TCRs were present in many individuals, most TCR sequences turned up only very rarely across donors. A total of fewer than 200 TCR beta chains were listed by the study as associated with cytomegalovirus. A cluster of highly shared sequence variants was judged likely to be a technical artifact of the sequencing pipeline. According to a later genetic analysis, donors in an Asian-associated ancestry cluster had fewer N-insertions in productive TCRs than the approximately 650-donor mean. Most CMV-associated TCR beta chains appeared to be HLA-restricted in a later analysis, and the HLA associations seemed to be driven largely by CMV exposure. A later analysis found that HLA-associated TCR beta chains were more clonally expanded and had lower generation probabilities than equally common non-associated chains. A further reported finding was that TCR beta sequences accurately predicted the HLA-A and HLA-B alleles for most subjects in the first cohort.

The receptor's source is a woman between 45 and 65 years old in good health and CMV-seropositive. Sequenced input: PBMCs.

The nucleotide sequence reads TGTGCCAGTAGTATGCCCGGGACTAGCGGAAACAATGAGCAGTTCTTC. Translated, this is CASSMPGTSGNNEQFF. This chain joins TRBV19 to TRBJ2-1, with 11 junctional bases fitting TRBD2. V loses 3 bases at its end and J loses 5 bases; junction bases beyond the gene matches: 6. CDR3 length: 16 amino acids, cysteine to phenylalanine. The retained sequence is limited to the CDR3, 48 bases, with the frame set at the first base. Reading the germline V gene (reference sequence) gives CDR1 LNHDA and CDR2 SQIVND.